This T cell receptor beta chain was captured in a study of T-cell reconstitution after alpha-beta-depleted transplantation in children. Preparation of the TCRbeta library involved a method that used unique molecular identifiers. A single record per CDR3 protein comes from TCRdb applying MiXCR to the PCR reads. The sample shows some 500,000 distinct CDR3 sequences, roughly 18% of them seen only once. V shed 8 bases and J shed 1 base, with 15 bases lying between them. This CDR3 contains 15 residues. Germline CDR1 and CDR2: SGHTA and FQGNSA. This chain links TRBV7-2 with TRBJ1-3; D possibly corresponds to TRBD1 (6 bases). The receptor was isolated from a human donor who donated a stem cell graft to a child with acute lymphoblastic leukemia. This sample comprised PBMCs from the stem cell graft donor, obtained from the stem cell graft. CDR3 sequence (DNA): TGTGCCAGCGCTCTCTCAGGGGCTTCTGGAAACACCATATATTTT. This translates into CASALSGASGNTIYF.